This T cell receptor beta chain was sequenced in a study of PD-L1 blockade in urothelial cancer. Overall study: Patients commenced atezolizumab in about 2014, and it was given at 1,200 mg intravenously every 3 weeks. Blood analyses occurred 3 weeks (second dose) and 6 weeks post treatment start.

The data were produced by immunoSEQ multiplex PCR, yet TCRdb's version contains in-frame clones alone and is incomplete. The repertoire holds 25,000 to 30,000 clones, with more than 75% as singletons. The CDR3 is 12 residues long. Trimming removed 4 bases from V and 9 bases from J, with 10 bases in between. Germline loops: CDR1 SQVTM, CDR2 ANQGSEA. This chain connects TRBV29-1 to TRBJ1-6; perhaps TRBD1 as D (6 bases). This sequence was found in a man aged 50-59 years with urothelial cancer. This sample comprised PBMCs, obtained around atezolizumab (anti-PD-L1) treatment. CDR3 in amino acids: CSVGGLGSPLHF. In DNA, the CDR3 is TGCAGCGTTGGGGGGCTAGGTTCACCCCTCCACTTT.